This TCR beta chain was obtained from a study of blood T cell repertoires in COVID-19. The germline V gene encodes CDR1 MNHNY and CDR2 SVGAGI (reference sequence). This CDR3 is built from 16 residues. Data came from immunoSEQ multiplex PCR; TCRdb stores just in-frame clones and leaves some out. The sample yields 120,000 or so clones, approximately 89% seen once. About this clone: A junction boundary mismatches the germline segment, possibly from a read error.

The V gene is TRBV6-6, the J gene TRBJ2-1, with 9 bases fitting TRBD2. Sequencing was performed on peripheral blood. The TCR originated in a woman aged 55-69 years with acute or convalescent COVID-19. Written as DNA, the CDR3 is TGTGCCAGCACCCCTGGGGTTAGCGGGAGCGGCAATGGGCAGTTCTTC. This sequence encodes CASTPGVSGSGNGQFF.